The TCR beta chain under discussion was sequenced for a study of T cell responses to AZD1222 COVID-19 vaccine. A remark on this clone: Its antigen remains unknown.

Deletions cut 5 bases from V and 4 bases from J, with 14 bases between. Germline loops: CDR1 GTSNPN, CDR2 SVGIG (reference sequence). This CDR3 is 13 amino acids long. Points from the study as a whole: The peak T cell response came first, and repertoires were sampled only after it. Two doses of AZD1222 preceded a rise in Spike-specific TCR breadth and depth.

Generated by immunoSEQ multiplex PCR, the TCRdb table keeps only in-frame clones and is missing some. The repertoire holds tens of thousands of clones, with roughly 88% as singletons. This receptor was taken from an adult in good health. Sample: peripheral blood, taken on day 0 of AZD1222 vaccination. The rearrangement uses TRBV30 and TRBJ1-1; no reliable D call. This CDR3 reads CAWAITRGTEAFF. For the CDR3, the DNA is TGTGCCTGGGCCATCACTCGGGGCACTGAAGCTTTCTTT.